This T cell receptor beta chain was sequenced in a study of post-analysis software for immune sequencing data. Across the study: Disease trajectories encompassed relapsing-remitting, secondary progressive and progressive-relapsing multiple sclerosis.

The sample holds a few counts of this clonotype. Its antigen is as yet unknown. Study-wide points: Significantly lower normalized Chao1 diversity was seen in multiple sclerosis patients than in controls. By F measure, samples from a shared preparation batch strongly co-clustered. Five or six TRBV segments appeared more often in patients than in controls, and TRBV5-6, TRBV5-1 and TRBV20-1 were among these.

Built from TCR beta cDNA, the libraries had unique molecular identifiers in them. TCRdb used MiXCR to reprocess the PCR reads, holding one entry per CDR3 protein. The sample lists approximately 630,000 distinct CDR3 sequences; roughly three fifths were seen once. CDR1 is WNHNN and CDR2 is SYGVQD in the germline V gene (reference sequence). Trimming cost V 8 bases and J 7 bases, with 15 bases left between them. The CDR3 is 13 residues long. The chain couples TRBV10-1 to TRBJ2-1; tentatively, D is TRBD2 (6 bases). The sequencing input was blood. The receptor comes from a girl aged 2 to 10 with multiple sclerosis. Here the CDR3 DNA reads TGCGCCAGCGGAGGGTCCGCAGAAAATGAGCAGTTCTTC. It translates to CASGGSAENEQFF.